This T cell receptor (beta chain) comes out of a study of cytomegalovirus exposure and HLA in healthy donors (dated by TCRdb to 2015 to 2018). About the study as a whole: An earlier analysis of some 550 of the donors reported more than 250 Gb of sequence data and 100 million to 140 million unique TCR beta sequences from roughly 180 million T cells. Approximately 300 gigabases of sequencing data and 70 million to 95 million unique TCR sequences made up an early release that covered several hundred HLA-typed donors. Among the roughly 400 genotyped donors, approximately 81% belonged to the genetic ancestry cluster associated with self-reported Caucasian donors. The aim of the study was to test whether cataloging public T cell receptors could identify signatures of past pathogen exposure. The T cell repertoires of 666 subjects were profiled by immunosequencing and related to cytomegalovirus serostatus. In addition to the first cohort of roughly 700 subjects, a separate validation cohort of approximately 120 different subjects was used. The study combined high-throughput TCR immunosequencing, statistical association of individual TCRs with disease status, and machine learning to predict cytomegalovirus infection status. In a later analysis, previously published TCR beta repertoires from fewer than 750 donors were re-analyzed and high-resolution HLA genotyping was added so that TCR occurrence patterns could be studied. The later analysis used no new phenotypic data to find candidate immune exposures, relying instead on TCR beta sequences and their occurrence across donors. An earlier analysis of 587 of the donors applied high-throughput TCR beta sequencing to assess whether each TCR beta V gene segment acted as functional or pseudogenic. Alongside the repertoire data, information on donor age, sex, ethnicity and CMV serostatus was compiled. Genome-wide SNP genotypes for about 65% of the roughly 670 donors were used in a later genetic analysis, which treated that subset as a discovery cohort. Every repertoire in the discovery cohort had been generated on one and the same sequencing platform. HLA typing included class I and class II loci at four-digit resolution. The number of typed donors differed by locus: roughly 620-630 for A, B, C, DRB1 and DQB1; approximately 520 for DQA1; 606 for DPA1; and 400 to 480 for DPB1. Five DR-DQ haplotypes were treated as single units for association and clustering because of strong linkage in the cohort. Across 300 to 400 genotyped donors of the cohort, an average of roughly 200,000 unique TCR beta nucleotide sequences per donor were sequenced, and roughly 20% of those sequences were non-productive.

The study at large found these results: Because some donors lacked HLA typing at each locus, the association tests relied only on the typed subset. A group of highly shared sequence variants was considered likely to be a technical artifact of the sequencing pipeline. In a later analysis, TCR association rates were found to vary across HLA loci, with the most associated TCRs seen for DRB1 alleles and the fewest for HLA-C alleles. Compared with equally common non-associated chains, HLA-associated TCR beta chains in a later analysis were more clonally expanded and had lower generation probabilities. In the study, some 160 TCR beta chains were listed as associated with cytomegalovirus. Because counts were too low, about 18 rarely observed V segments, including chromosome 9 orphons, were excluded from the earlier analysis of some 540 of the donors. Strong co-occurrence of HLA alleles, especially DR and DQ, made assigning TCR associations to individual alleles difficult. A further reported finding was that TCR beta sequences accurately predicted the HLA-A and HLA-B alleles for most subjects in the first cohort. In vitro tests confirmed that a few of the cytomegalovirus-associated TCR beta chains recognize cytomegalovirus antigens. Immune exposure information for the cohort was limited to CMV serostatus. It was suggested by the authors that the approach could potentially be generalized to other disease states and immunological phenotypes. Because the 87-base-pair reads could not distinguish some IMGT-functional V segments, including TRBV6-2 and TRBV6-3, those segments were excluded. In a later analysis, several top co-occurrence clusters were reported to appear linked to parvovirus B19, influenza, CMV and Epstein-Barr virus. In a later genetic analysis, a missense DCLRE1C variant was associated with V-gene and J-gene trimming of TCR beta chains, and the association was replicated in an independent cohort. Roughly uniform sequencing depth across donors was assumed in presence/absence analyses, although this assumption may not hold. A later analysis associated about 16,000 TCR beta sequences with specific HLA alleles at a false discovery rate of 0.05. The classifier was reported to diagnose cytomegalovirus status with high specificity and sensitivity in both the original and validation cohorts. Correlated functional status among segregating V segments might be attributable to linkage disequilibrium, but an unknown experimental factor could not be ruled out. According to a later analysis, most CMV-associated TCR beta chains appeared to be HLA-restricted, and the HLA associations seemed to be driven largely by CMV exposure. In an earlier analysis of 450 to 750 of the donors, most TCR beta V segments appeared in productive rearrangements about 90% or about 30% of the time, broadly matching IMGT annotations. While some public TCRs were present in many individuals, most TCR sequences turned up only very rarely across donors. In this cohort, only TCR beta chains were sequenced, and detectable features were limited by the absence of alpha or paired-chain data. Compared with the approximately 600-donor mean, donors in an Asian-associated ancestry cluster had fewer N-insertions in productive TCRs, according to a later genetic analysis.

Note on this clone: Its recognized antigen is unknown. No much larger clone exists at a distance of one base, and base qualities are not known.

The cohort consisted of 666 healthy bone marrow donors. At the time of sampling, every cohort member was nominally healthy, though immune exposures that went unrecorded were likely present. The donor tested CMV seronegative and was one of the 352 seronegative cohort members. A peripheral blood sample was collected from each donor, and TCR beta sequencing was performed on peripheral blood mononuclear cells. The Qiagen DNeasy Blood Extraction Kit was used to extract genomic DNA from the blood cell samples. Taken from the germline V gene (reference sequence), the CDR1 and CDR2 loops are LNHDA and SQIVND. V is cut back by 7 bases and J by 8 bases, with 13 bases in the junction unmatched. Spanning cysteine to phenylalanine, the CDR3 consists of 14 amino acids. Kept here is only the CDR3 DNA, which spans 42 bases and is read in frame from base 1. The protocol used for the library was the immunoSEQ multiplex PCR assay. A mixture of 60 forward primers for TCR Vbeta segments and 13 reverse primers for TCR Jbeta segments was used in the multiplex PCR. The CDR3 region of rearranged TCR beta genes was amplified from genomic DNA by a multiplex PCR assay. The Illumina HiSeq System was used to sequence the amplified TCR beta libraries as 87-base-pair reads. The study's processing was this. In a later analysis, some 80 million unique TCR beta chains were counted across the 666 repertoires, and roughly 11 million of these chains were shared by at least two donors. Raw reads were error-corrected and collapsed into unique sequences with a nearest-neighbor algorithm that merged closely related sequences to remove PCR and sequencing errors. Alignment of CDR3 sequences to IMGT reference sequences was used to assign V, D and J gene segments. For a sequence to be retained, a match of at least six nucleotides to both a V gene segment and a J gene segment was required. A rearrangement counted as productive if the CDR3 had no stop codons and remained in frame with V and J, and every other rearrangement counted as non-productive. CDR3 was defined by IMGT convention, running from the second conserved V-encoded cysteine to the conserved J-encoded phenylalanine. The earlier analysis of fewer than 750 of the donors excluded sequences that lacked an unambiguous match to a single V gene segment. In an earlier analysis of several hundred of the donors, a V segment was called functional when productive rearrangements were above 56.7%, and segregating when the standard deviation between donors exceeded 5%. To diagnose cytomegalovirus status from the catalog of TCR beta chain sequences, a statistical classification framework was built. In a later analysis, V and J genes were assigned by comparing TCR nucleotide sequences against IMGT/GENE-DB human TR gene sequences. The TCRdist pipeline was used in a later analysis to assign CDR3 sequences and most-parsimonious VDJ recombination scenarios. A later analysis defined each TCR beta chain by its CDR3 amino acid sequence plus V-gene family, and excluded reads lacking a unique V-gene family. As a way to deal with suspected cross-contamination and a sequencing artifact, a later analysis dropped more than 500 nucleotide sequences that were highly shared and had low generation probability. A later analysis calculated a clonal expansion index for each public chain from normalized within-repertoire ranks of inferred template counts. Generation probabilities in a later analysis came from a VDJ recombination model fitted to out-of-frame rearrangements, and those results were checked against IGoR. In a later analysis, TCR-TCR, TCR-HLA and TCR-CMV co-occurrence was scored with hypergeometric tests, and a repertoire-size bias correction was applied to TCR pairs. False discovery rates were estimated in a later analysis by permuting HLA or CMV assignments 20 times. In a later analysis, co-occurring TCRs were grouped using DBSCAN, with TCRdist sequence similarity added in when clustering inside HLA-allele-positive subsets. Repertoires with fewer than 30,000 or more than 120,000 public chains were left out of co-occurrence clustering, as were about 5 repertoires with anomalous nucleotide sharing. TCRdb retrieved this table from immuneACCESS and kept in-frame rearrangements only. Not all clones are present; in checked studies, unresolved V genes account for under half, and no reason is known for the remainder. That table gives V, J and clone size, and the DNA gave D and trimming. In all, the sample holds about 160,000 clones, and around 80% of those were seen once. The leading ten clones occupy around 4% of the sample.

The receptor chain draws on TRBV19 and TRBJ1-2; TRBD1 matches 7 bases in the middle. The sequence came from a man aged 35 to 55 in good health and CMV-seronegative. The sequenced sample consisted of PBMCs. For the CDR3, the sequence is CASKFGTEPLGYTF. Read as DNA, the sequence is TGTGCCAGTAAGTTTGGGACAGAGCCTTTGGGCTACACCTTC.